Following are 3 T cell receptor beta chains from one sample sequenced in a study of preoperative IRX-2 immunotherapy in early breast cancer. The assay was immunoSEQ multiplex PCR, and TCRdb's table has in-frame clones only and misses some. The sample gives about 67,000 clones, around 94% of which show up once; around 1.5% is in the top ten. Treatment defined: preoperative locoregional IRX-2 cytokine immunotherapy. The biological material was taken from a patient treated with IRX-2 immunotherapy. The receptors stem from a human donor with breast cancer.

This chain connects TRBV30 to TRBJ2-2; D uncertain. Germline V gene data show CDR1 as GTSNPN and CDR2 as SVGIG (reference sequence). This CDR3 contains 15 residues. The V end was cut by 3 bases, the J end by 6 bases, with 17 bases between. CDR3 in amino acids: CAWRNAEAFAGELFF. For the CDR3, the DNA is TGTGCCTGGAGGAACGCGGAAGCGTTCGCCGGGGAGCTGTTTTTT. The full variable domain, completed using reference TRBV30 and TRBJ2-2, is SQTIHQWPATLVQPVGSPLSLECTVEGTSNPNLYWYRQAAGRGLQLLFYSVGIGQISSEVPQNLSASRPQDRQFILSSKKLLLSDSGFYLCAWRNAEAFAGELFFGEGSRLTVL.

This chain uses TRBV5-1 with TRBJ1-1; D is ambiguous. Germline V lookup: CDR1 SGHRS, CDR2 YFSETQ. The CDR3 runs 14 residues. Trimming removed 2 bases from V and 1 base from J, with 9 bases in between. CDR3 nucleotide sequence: TGCGCCAGCAGCTTAGGAGGGTCGAACACTGAAGCTTTCTTT. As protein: CASSLGGSNTEAFF.

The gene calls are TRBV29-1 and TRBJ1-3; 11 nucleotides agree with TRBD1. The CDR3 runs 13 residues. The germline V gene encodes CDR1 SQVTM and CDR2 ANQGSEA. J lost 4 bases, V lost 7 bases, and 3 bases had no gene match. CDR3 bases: TGCAGCGGGACAGGGGGCGCCGGAAACACCATATATTTT. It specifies CSGTGGAGNTIYF.